These 8 T cell receptor beta chains were sequenced from one sample in a study of blood T cell repertoires in COVID-19. Sequencing was performed with immunoSEQ multiplex PCR; in TCRdb, only in-frame clones are kept and a portion is missing. The data hold roughly 250,000 clones, with around 88% observed a single time. The sample comprised PBMCs or T cells enriched from blood (not recorded which). Every receptor here comes from a middle-aged woman with acute COVID-19.

The chain carries TRBV19 and TRBJ2-1; 8 bases align to TRBD2. With 9 bases clipped from V and 1 base from J, the junction kept 14 bases outside the gene matches. There are 17 residues in the CDR3. CDR1 and CDR2 (germline): LNHDA, SQIVND (reference sequence). In DNA, the CDR3 is TGTGCCAGCGTTCGAGTAGCGGGGAGCCGTTCCTACAATGAGCAGTTCTTC. Its translation is CASVRVAGSRSYNEQFF.

The CDR3 reads CASSSNAGWRGYTF. In nucleotides, the CDR3 is TGTGCCAGCAGCTCGAACGCCGGGTGGCGTGGCTACACCTTC. This sequence joins TRBV5-4 and TRBJ1-2; D remains ambiguous. Trimming removed 3 bases from V and 7 bases from J, with 16 bases in between. Germline CDR1 SGHNT, CDR2 YYREEE (reference sequence). This CDR3 is built from 14 residues.

The rearrangement links TRBV21-1 to TRBJ1-4; the table gives TRBD1 as D, unverified against the DNA. TRBV21-1 corresponds to a pseudogene. The CDR3 has 21 amino acids. CDR3 protein: CAILMGGSGGQIFPTNEKLFF. CDR3 in DNA: TGTGCCATCTTAATGGGGGGTTCAGGGGGACAAATTTTCCCAACTAATGAAAAACTGTTTTTT.

The rearrangement links TRBV28 to TRBJ1-1, with D tentatively TRBD1 (5 bases). Trimming pared 7 bases from V and 0 bases from J, leaving 21 bases between. Germline values: CDR1 MDHEN, CDR2 SYDVKM. This CDR3 comprises 17 residues. Here the CDR3 reads CASIPTSQGYLNTEAFF. The CDR3 nucleotides are TGTGCCAGCATCCCCACCTCTCAGGGTTACTTGAACACTGAAGCTTTCTTT.

The chain recombines TRBV15 with TRBJ1-2; D might be TRBD1 (5 bases). The CDR3 has 16 residues. Germline CDR1 and CDR2: LNHNV and YYDKDF (reference sequence). Trimming took 3 bases from V and 4 from J, leaving 18 bases between them. The CDR3 DNA is TGTGCCACCAGCAGTCCCTTTTTGTGGGGCGGCTATGGCTACACCTTC. Its translation: CATSSPFLWGGYGYTF.

The chain couples TRBV27 to TRBJ2-1, with TRBD2 matching 7 bases. The J segment lost 0 bases and the V segment lost 5 bases, leaving 7 bases of the junction unmatched. This CDR3 spans 16 amino acids. In germline, CDR1 is MNHEY, CDR2 SMNVEV (reference sequence). CDR3: CASSPSGGSSYNEQFF. CDR3 DNA sequence: TGTGCCAGCAGTCCCAGTGGCGGGAGCTCCTACAATGAGCAGTTCTTC.

The chain is built from TRBV3-1 (or the pseudogene TRBV3-2) and TRBJ2-7; 14 nucleotides agree with TRBD2. With 3 bases clipped from V and 4 bases from J, the junction kept 2 bases outside the gene matches. Germline V gene data show CDR1 as LGHDT and CDR2 as YNNKEL (reference sequence). The CDR3 is 15 residues long. CDR3 amino acids: CASSQGLAGEYEQYF. CDR3 nucleotides: TGTGCCAGCAGCCAGGGACTAGCGGGAGAGTACGAGCAGTACTTC.

This clone was seen a single time. J is TRBJ1-2 and V is TRBV5-1; TRBD1 matches 7 bases. There are 16 residues in the CDR3. V shed 3 bases, J shed 0 bases, and the junction held 8 bases outside the gene matches. The V gene's germline CDR1 is SGHRS and CDR2 YFSETQ. The CDR3, as DNA: TGCGCCAGCAGCTGGGATGACAGGGAAGCTAACTATGGCTACACCTTC. Protein sequence: CASSWDDREANYGYTF.